One sample yielded the 18 T cell receptor beta chains listed below, sequenced in a study of shared T cell receptors in the human thymus. Profiling relied on immunoSEQ multiplex PCR, and the TCRdb table lists in-frame clones only, not all of them. The table lists hundreds of thousands of clones, 80% to 90% of them singletons. These data also formed part of another study, on human thymus T cells.

Material for sequencing was thymocytes. All receptors come from a boy in the first two years of life with a congenital heart defect.

The chain employs TRBV19 and TRBJ2-1; 9 bases match TRBD2. With 6 bases clipped from V and 2 bases from J, the junction kept 8 bases outside the gene matches. CDR3 length equals 16 residues. Germline V gives CDR1 LNHDA, CDR2 SQIVND (reference sequence). The CDR3 reads CASSPVRLAAYNEQFF. For the CDR3, the DNA is TGTGCCAGTAGCCCGGTGAGACTAGCGGCCTACAATGAGCAGTTCTTC.

The chain links TRBV4-1 to TRBJ2-3; 9 bases are a match to TRBD2. The CDR3 extends over 21 amino acids. The V gene end was trimmed by 0 bases and the J gene end by 1 base; junction bases not matched to a gene: 17. The V gene's germline CDR1 is MGHRA and CDR2 YSYEKL. The CDR3 nucleotides read TGCGCCAGCAGCCAAGACCAAGGTGTAGCGGGAGACGAGTTAGGCACAGATACGCAGTATTTT. This codes for CASSQDQGVAGDELGTDTQYF.

The chain joins TRBV15 to TRBJ1-1; tentatively, D is TRBD1 (6 bases). The CDR3 totals 19 residues. V shed 4 bases and J shed 3 bases, with 27 bases lying between them. Germline V gene sequence: CDR1 LNHNV, CDR2 YYDKDF (reference sequence). The chain's CDR3 is CATSIRVSLGGPSDTEAFF. The CDR3, as DNA: TGTGCCACCAGCATCCGGGTGAGCCTGGGGGGGCCTTCGGACACTGAAGCTTTCTTT. Combining the CDR3 with reference TRBV15 and TRBJ1-1 gives the whole variable domain DAMVIQNPRYQVTQFGKPVTLSCSQTLNHNVMYWYQQKSSQAPKLLFHYYDKDFNNEADTPDNFQSRRPNTSFCFLDIRSPGLGDTAMYLCATSIRVSLGGPSDTEAFFGQGTRLTVV.

V gene TRBV4-1 combines with J gene TRBJ1-1; unclear D gene. Germline V gene sequence: CDR1 MGHRA, CDR2 YSYEKL. V gave up 0 bases and J gave up 1 base, with 9 bases separating them. The CDR3 sequence is 15 residues long. DNA for the CDR3: TGCGCCAGCAGCCAAGATGGTCGGGGGAACACTGAAGCTTTCTTT. It codes for CASSQDGRGNTEAFF.

This chain links TRBV28 with TRBJ2-7, with TRBD1 matching 10 bases. The CDR3 covers 15 residues. Germline V lookup: CDR1 MDHEN, CDR2 SYDVKM. V lost 7 bases and J lost 3; bases outside the gene matches: 9. The CDR3 is CASTLARTGGYEQYF. The CDR3 DNA sequence: TGTGCCAGCACCCTAGCCCGGACAGGGGGCTACGAGCAGTACTTC.

The chain links TRBV2 to TRBJ1-5, with 11 nucleotides matching TRBD1. The CDR3 is 18 amino acids. The J segment lost 3 bases and the V segment lost 2 bases, leaving 9 bases of the junction unmatched. In germline, CDR1 is SNHLY, CDR2 FYNNEI. The CDR3 spells CASSEIIGTGGNNQPQHF. CDR3 bases: TGTGCCAGCAGTGAAATTATCGGGACAGGGGGGAACAATCAGCCCCAGCATTTT.

This chain uses TRBV30 with TRBJ2-3; TRBD2 might be the D (6 bases). Trimming pared 0 bases from V and 1 base from J, leaving 17 bases between. The CDR3 sequence is 17 residues long. Germline CDR1 is GTSNPN and CDR2 is SVGIG (reference sequence). The CDR3 sequence is CAWSVLRSGRGTDTQYF. For the CDR3, the DNA is TGTGCCTGGAGTGTACTAAGGAGCGGGCGTGGCACAGATACGCAGTATTTT.

This clone was observed once. V is TRBV7-2 and J is TRBJ2-7; 8 bases map to TRBD2. After removal of 2 bases from V and 2 bases from J, the junction contained 5 bases not matched to a gene. Germline CDR1 is SGHTA and CDR2 is FQGNSA. The CDR3 sequence is 15 residues long. As DNA, the CDR3 is TGTGCCAGCAGCTTAACCTCAGCGGGAGCCTACGAGCAGTACTTC. Residues: CASSLTSAGAYEQYF.

This chain connects TRBV9 to TRBJ2-5, with 11 bases that match TRBD2. The CDR3 loop spans 17 amino acids. Trimming cost V 3 bases and J 5 bases; bases outside gene matches: 12. The germline V gene encodes CDR1 SGDLS and CDR2 YYNGEE. This CDR3 reads CASSGRLYSGGAETQYF. DNA of the CDR3: TGTGCCAGCAGCGGACGCCTTTATAGCGGGGGGGCGGAGACCCAGTACTTC.

This chain joins TRBV7-9 and TRBJ2-7; TRBD1 might be the D (8 bases). Germline V gives CDR1 SEHNR, CDR2 FQNEAQ (reference sequence). Trimming stripped 5 bases from V and 3 bases from J, with 17 bases between. CDR3 length: 15 amino acids. The CDR3 region has the DNA TGTGCCAGCAGCCCCGGACAGGGAGGGGGCTACGAGCAGTACTTC. It codes for CASSPGQGGGYEQYF.

The chain couples TRBV6-6 to TRBJ1-4, with 7 bases matching TRBD1. This CDR3 has 15 amino acids. Trimming removed 2 bases from V and 2 bases from J; junction bases left unmatched: 2. Germline V gives CDR1 MNHNY, CDR2 SVGAGI (reference sequence). CDR3 DNA: TGTGCCAGCAGTTACATGACAGGGACTAATGAAAAACTGTTTTTT. This gives the protein CASSYMTGTNEKLFF.

The chain recombines TRBV25-1 with TRBJ2-2, with D tentatively TRBD2 (5 bases). V was shortened by 1 base and J by 4 bases, with 13 bases between the two germline ends. Germline loops: CDR1 MGHDK, CDR2 SYGVNS. This CDR3 is 16 amino acids long. CDR3 sequence reads: CASSEWWTVSTGELFF. CDR3 nucleotides: TGTGCCAGCAGTGAATGGTGGACTGTGAGCACCGGGGAGCTGTTTTTT.

As for this clone: Other DNA sequences in this specimen translate into the identical CDR3. The chain combines TRBV27 with TRBJ1-6; D not certain. Looked up from germline, CDR1 is MNHEY and CDR2 is SMNVEV (reference sequence). The CDR3 is 15 amino acids. Deletions cut 3 bases from V and 0 bases from J, with 6 bases between. The CDR3 sequence: CASSLRSSYNSPLHF. Written as DNA, the CDR3 is TGTGCCAGCAGTTTGAGGAGCTCCTATAATTCACCCCTCCACTTT.

The genes are TRBV28 and TRBJ2-5; D not certain. Trimming stripped 5 bases from V and 1 base from J, with 20 bases between. CDR1 MDHEN and CDR2 SYDVKM come from the germline V gene. The CDR3 covers 17 residues. CDR3 sequence (DNA): TGTGCCAGCAGTGCCTCCGGAGTGGTCAGCTTCCAAGAGACCCAGTACTTC. As protein: CASSASGVVSFQETQYF.

The rearrangement uses TRBV6-5 and TRBJ1-5; 8 positions match TRBD1. Germline V gives CDR1 MNHEY, CDR2 SVGAGI. After removal of 6 bases from V and 1 base from J, the junction contained 5 bases not matched to a gene. The CDR3 runs 15 residues. This chain's CDR3 is CASSRQGSSNQPQHF. The CDR3, as DNA: TGTGCCAGCAGCCGACAGGGGTCGAGCAATCAGCCCCAGCATTTT.

The V call is TRBV5-4, the J call TRBJ2-7; D perhaps matches TRBD1 (7 bases). V was shortened by 1 base and J by 1 base, with 12 bases between the two germline ends. The CDR3 length is 15 residues. Germline V gene lookup returns CDR1 SGHNT and CDR2 YYREEE (reference sequence). The CDR3, as DNA: TGTGCCAGCAGCTTGTTCGCAGGGGGGTCCTACGAGCAGTACTTC. Translating gives CASSLFAGGSYEQYF. The variable domain in full, completed from reference TRBV5-4 and TRBJ2-7, reads ETGVTQSPTHLIKTRGQQVTLRCSSQSGHNTVSWYQQALGQGPQFIFQYYREEENGRGNFPPRFSGLQFPNYSSELNVNALELDDSALYLCASSLFAGGSYEQYFGPGTRLTVT.

V gene TRBV5-6 combines with J gene TRBJ2-2; tentative D call: TRBD2 (5 bases). The ends were cut back, 3 bases at V and 3 bases at J, with 15 bases in the middle. The CDR3 has 16 residues. Germline V gene data show CDR1 as SGHDT and CDR2 as YYEEEE. In DNA, the CDR3 is TGTGCCAGCAGCTGGACTTGGTCCGGGGACACCGGGGAGCTGTTTTTT. Translating it yields CASSWTWSGDTGELFF.

The chain employs TRBV9 and TRBJ2-3; TRBD1 is a possible D gene (6 bases). Trimming removed 7 bases at V and 0 bases at J, with 18 bases between. Germline lookup yields CDR1 SGDLS and CDR2 YYNGEE. The CDR3 consists of 16 residues. CDR3 sequence reads: CASGRTAQTSTDTQYF. The DNA for the CDR3 is TGTGCCAGCGGACGGACAGCCCAAACTAGCACAGATACGCAGTATTTT.